This entry lists 25 T cell receptor beta chains sequenced from one sample in a study of STAT3 mutations in large granular lymphocyte leukemia. The protocol was immunoSEQ multiplex PCR, while the TCRdb copy is restricted to in-frame clones and leaves out a portion. The sample records 2,000 or so clones, roughly two thirds being singletons. Their antigens are not known. Whole-study results and caveats: Every T-cell large granular lymphocyte leukemia patient had at least one immunodominant TCR beta clonotype.

The sample consisted of peripheral blood mononuclear cells. Every receptor here comes from a man aged 55-75 years with T-cell large granular lymphocyte leukemia. Some clones in this sample may be carry-over from other donors' samples.

Concerning this clone itself: Other DNA sequences in the same sample also yield this CDR3. This chain uses TRBV18 with TRBJ2-3; D remains unclear. Germline V lookup: CDR1 KGHSH, CDR2 LQKENI. The CDR3 is 12 residues long. The V end lost 3 bases, the J end lost 0 bases, and 1 base lay between the germline ends. CDR3 DNA sequence: TGTGCCAGCTCACCTAGCACAGATACGCAGTATTTT. Protein: CASSPSTDTQYF.

The rearrangement links TRBV6-6 to TRBJ1-5, with 7 nucleotides matching TRBD1. The CDR3 sequence is 14 residues long. The trim removed 4 bases at V and 7 bases at J, leaving 7 bases unmatched. CDR1 and CDR2 from the germline V gene are MNHNY and SVGAGI (reference sequence). CDR3 bases: TGTGCCAGCAGTTTGACAGGGACGGGGCAGCCCCAGCATTTT. Its translation: CASSLTGTGQPQHF.

This clone was recorded only once. This chain joins TRBV5-6 and TRBJ1-2, with D unclear. V gave up 0 bases and J gave up 8 bases, with 14 bases separating them. The CDR3 runs 14 residues. CDR1 is SGHDT and CDR2 is YYEEEE in the germline V gene. The CDR3 region is CASSLVGQRRGYTF. In DNA, the CDR3 is TGTGCCAGCAGCTTGGTAGGGCAGCGGCGGGGCTACACCTTC.

The chain recombines TRBV4-2 with TRBJ1-6; D gene uncertain. Germline CDR1 is LGHNA and CDR2 is YNFKEQ. V lost 0 bases and J 6 bases, leaving 3 bases between the germline ends. The CDR3 has 13 residues. The CDR3 nucleotides are TGTGCCAGCAGCCAAGATCGTAATTCACCCCTCCACTTT. Translation: CASSQDRNSPLHF.

The J gene is TRBJ1-1, the V gene TRBV6-6, with TRBD1 as a possible D gene (6 bases). Trimming left V 4 bases short and J 4 bases short, with 16 bases between. The CDR3 contains 15 residues. CDR1 MNHNY and CDR2 SVGAGI come from the germline V gene (reference sequence). The CDR3 nucleotides are TGTGCCAGCAGTTCCAAGCAAACAGGGAGCACTGAAGCTTTCTTT. It specifies CASSSKQTGSTEAFF.

The chain carries TRBV18 and TRBJ1-1, with D possibly TRBD1 on 5 matching bases. CDR3 length equals 15 residues. Germline V gene sequence: CDR1 KGHSH, CDR2 LQKENI. Trimming removed 2 bases from V and 3 bases from J, with 13 bases in between. This CDR3 is CASSPNAGMDTEAFF. The CDR3 bases are TGTGCCAGCTCACCAAATGCAGGGATGGACACTGAAGCTTTCTTT.

This chain connects TRBV29-1 to TRBJ1-1; D is unresolved. The V and J ends lost 6 bases and 4 bases respectively, with 9 bases between them. The CDR3 runs to 11 residues. Germline CDR1 reads SQVTM; CDR2 reads ANQGSEA. Here the CDR3 DNA reads TGCAGCGTCGGCTACAGCACTGAAGCTTTCTTT. Encoded protein: CSVGYSTEAFF.

This sequence joins TRBV5-1 and TRBJ2-3; D gene unclear. Looked up from germline, CDR1 is SGHRS and CDR2 is YFSETQ. The CDR3 length is 14 residues. V was cut by 0 bases and J by 3 bases, with 8 bases left in between. CDR3 residues: CASSLGRQTDTQYF. For the CDR3, the DNA is TGCGCCAGCAGCTTGGGTAGACAAACAGATACGCAGTATTTT.

This clone has more than one count but fewer than ten. The V call is TRBV12-5, the J call TRBJ2-3, with D possibly being TRBD1 (5 bases). Trimming shortened V by 6 bases and J by 3 bases, and 10 bases separated the two germline ends. This CDR3 comprises 13 residues. The germline V gene encodes CDR1 LGHNT and CDR2 FRNRAP. CDR3 protein: CASGPGLTDTQYF. For the CDR3, the DNA is TGTGCTAGTGGCCCAGGGCTGACAGATACGCAGTATTTT.

The chain employs TRBV29-1 and TRBJ1-2; a weak D match, TRBD1 (5 bases). The germline V gene encodes CDR1 SQVTM and CDR2 ANQGSEA. CDR3 length: 12 amino acids. V was cut by 3 bases and J by 3 bases, with 8 bases left in between. This chain's CDR3 is CSVDPGDYGYTF. The CDR3, as DNA: TGCAGCGTTGATCCGGGGGACTATGGCTACACCTTC.

This sequence joins TRBV10-3 and TRBJ2-7; 7 positions agree with TRBD1. V shed 6 bases and J 1 base; nucleotides not matched to a gene: 3. The CDR3 consists of 13 residues. CDR1 and CDR2 from the germline V gene are ENHRY and SYGVKD. The CDR3 bases are TGTGCCATCAGACCGGGACAGTCCTACGAGCAGTACTTC. Translation: CAIRPGQSYEQYF.

The V gene is TRBV6-6, the J gene TRBJ1-1; TRBD1 agrees at 11 bases. V lost 6 bases, J lost 4 bases, and 7 bases stayed unmatched. CDR1 MNHNY and CDR2 SVGAGI come from the germline V gene (reference sequence). The CDR3 extends over 15 amino acids. As DNA, the CDR3 is TGTGCCAGCAGCCCCGGGACAGGGGGTACCACTGAAGCTTTCTTT. This sequence encodes CASSPGTGGTTEAFF.

V usage is TRBV27 and J usage is TRBJ2-7; a weak D match, TRBD1 (6 bases). The CDR3 loop spans 15 amino acids. V lost 6 bases and J lost 2, with 17 bases in between. Germline V gene data show CDR1 as MNHEY and CDR2 as SMNVEV (reference sequence). CDR3 in amino acids: CASRQEQGRAYEQYF. In nucleotides, the CDR3 is TGTGCCAGCAGACAAGAACAGGGCAGGGCCTACGAGCAGTACTTC.

This clone was picked up a small number of times. The chain is built from TRBV30 and TRBJ2-7, with D tentatively TRBD1 (6 bases). Germline CDR1 GTSNPN, CDR2 SVGIG (reference sequence). The V gene lost 1 base and the J gene lost 0 bases, with 7 bases spanning the gap. The CDR3 has 13 residues. The CDR3 reads CAWSGTDSYEQYF. The DNA for the CDR3 is TGTGCCTGGAGTGGGACAGACTCCTACGAGCAGTACTTC.

The CDR3 region is CASSLRREDEKLFF. CDR3 nucleotide sequence: TGTGCCAGCAGCTTGAGGAGGGAGGATGAAAAACTGTTTTTT. J is TRBJ1-4 and V is TRBV7-9, with D uncertain. V lost 3 bases to trimming and J lost 6 bases, with 11 bases between them. This CDR3 contains 14 residues. Germline V gene sequence: CDR1 SEHNR, CDR2 FQNEAQ (reference sequence).

This chain joins TRBV9 and TRBJ2-5, with D unclear. This CDR3 has 13 amino acids. The germline V and J ends were trimmed by 2 bases and 4 bases, with 9 bases remaining between them. The V gene's germline CDR1 is SGDLS and CDR2 YYNGEE. The CDR3 loop is CASSVSPLETQYF. The CDR3 region has the DNA TGTGCCAGCAGCGTTTCACCCTTAGAGACCCAGTACTTC.

The CDR3 loop reads CASSPSPWGVVAKNIQYF. CDR3 nucleotides: TGTGCCAGCTCACCGTCTCCGTGGGGCGTGGTGGCCAAAAACATTCAGTACTTC. The J gene is TRBJ2-4, the V gene TRBV18; TRBD1 might be the D (5 bases). V gave up 3 bases and J gave up 1 base, with 19 bases separating them. Germline V CDR1 and CDR2: KGHSH, LQKENI. The CDR3 loop spans 18 amino acids.

This chain links TRBV5-1 with TRBJ1-2, with D possibly TRBD1 on 5 matching bases. The CDR3 covers 13 residues. The germline V gene encodes CDR1 SGHRS and CDR2 YFSETQ. The V end was cut by 4 bases, the J end by 3 bases, with 10 bases between. In DNA, the CDR3 is TGCGCCAGCAGCCCGACAGCCGACTATGGCTACACCTTC. The encoded protein is CASSPTADYGYTF.

This clone was detected only once. This sequence joins TRBV5-4 and TRBJ2-7; possibly TRBD2 for D (5 bases). The germline V and J ends were trimmed by 3 bases and 6 bases, with 13 bases remaining between them. The CDR3 runs 13 residues. The germline V gene has CDR1 SGHNT and CDR2 YYREEE (reference sequence). CDR3 residues: CASSSEAVPEQYF. The CDR3 DNA follows: TGTGCCAGCAGCTCGGAGGCGGTGCCCGAGCAGTACTTC.

The genes are TRBV18 and TRBJ1-5; possible D gene TRBD1, 6 bases. V dropped 6 bases and J dropped 7 bases, with 16 bases sitting between them. Germline V gene sequence: CDR1 KGHSH, CDR2 LQKENI. This CDR3 is 14 amino acids long. CDR3 DNA sequence: TGTGCCAGCTCCGCCTTAGGGGGGGGCCAGCCCCAGCATTTT. It yields the protein CASSALGGGQPQHF.

For the CDR3, the DNA is TGCGCCAGCAGCTCCGGGACAGGCGGTGAAGCTTTCTTT. This translates into CASSSGTGGEAFF. This chain links TRBV5-1 with TRBJ1-1; 8 nucleotides match TRBD1. J was trimmed by 7 bases and V by 3 bases; bases with no gene match: 5. Germline values: CDR1 SGHRS, CDR2 YFSETQ. This CDR3 has 13 residues.

By sample fraction, this clone is large. V usage is TRBV28 and J usage is TRBJ2-3, with 7 positions matching TRBD2. Trimming removed 4 bases from V and 0 bases from J; junction bases left unmatched: 4. The germline CDR1 and CDR2 sequences are MDHEN and SYDVKM. CDR3 size: 15 residues. This chain's CDR3 is CASSSGGDSTDTQYF. Here the CDR3 DNA reads TGTGCCAGCAGTTCGGGGGGAGACAGCACAGATACGCAGTATTTT.

The chain couples TRBV7-8 to TRBJ2-3; a possible D gene is TRBD1 (5 bases). Between the trimmed V and J ends, which lost 6 bases and 5 bases, there was a span of 12 bases. The CDR3 runs to 13 residues. Germline V gives CDR1 SGHVS, CDR2 FQNEAQ. CDR3 in DNA: TGTGCCAGCAGACGAGACAGTCTAGATACGCAGTATTTT. It translates to CASRRDSLDTQYF.

The J gene is TRBJ1-6, the V gene TRBV27; no clear D. Germline CDR1 and CDR2: MNHEY and SMNVEV (reference sequence). There are 16 residues in the CDR3. The ends were cut back, 6 bases at V and 5 bases at J, with 17 bases in the middle. The chain's CDR3 is CASSSTDALNNSPLHF. CDR3 DNA: TGTGCCAGCAGCTCCACAGACGCCCTAAATAATTCACCCCTCCACTTT.

The chain has TRBV12-5 and TRBJ2-1, with 9 nucleotides matching TRBD1. The V and J ends lost 9 bases and 7 bases, in that order; junction bases with no gene match: 7. Germline assignment: CDR1 LGHNT and CDR2 FRNRAP. This CDR3 is 13 amino acids long. The CDR3 DNA sequence: TGTGCTAGCCGGGACAGGGCGGGAAATGAGCAGTTCTTC. Translating it yields CASRDRAGNEQFF.